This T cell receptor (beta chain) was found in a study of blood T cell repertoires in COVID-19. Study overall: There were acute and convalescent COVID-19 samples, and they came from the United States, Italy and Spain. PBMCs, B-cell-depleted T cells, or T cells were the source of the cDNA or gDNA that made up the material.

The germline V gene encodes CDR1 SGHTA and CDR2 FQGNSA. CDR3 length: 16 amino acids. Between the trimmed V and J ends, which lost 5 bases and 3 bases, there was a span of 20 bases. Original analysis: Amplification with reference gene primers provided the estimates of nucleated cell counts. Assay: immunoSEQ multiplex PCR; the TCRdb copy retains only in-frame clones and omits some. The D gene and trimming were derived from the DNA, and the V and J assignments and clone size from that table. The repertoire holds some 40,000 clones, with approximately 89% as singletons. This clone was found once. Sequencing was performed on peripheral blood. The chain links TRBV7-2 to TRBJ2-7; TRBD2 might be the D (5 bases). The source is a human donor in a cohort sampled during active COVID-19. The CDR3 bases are TGTGCCAGCAGCCCGACCCAGAGAGGGTGGGACTACGAGCAGTACTTC. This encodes CASSPTQRGWDYEQYF.